The entry that follows covers one T cell receptor (beta chain) sequence. Its antigen has not been determined. The record has no base qualities; no much larger clone is one base away. The collaborating institutions used their own protocols to collect whole blood in K2EDTA tubes. For TCRbeta analysis, collaborators shipped samples in one of three forms: frozen whole blood, isolated PBMCs, or DNA extracted from either of those sample types. TCRbeta CDR3 regions were amplified from genomic DNA by means of the immunoSEQ Assay, a bias-controlled multiplex PCR. On the study's bioinformatics: The number of nucleated cells in each sample was estimated by amplification of reference gene primers within the assay. To quantify the absolute abundance of each unique TCRbeta CDR3 rearrangement, sequence reads were collapsed and filtered. For each sample, productive Simpson clonality was calculated as the square root of Simpson's diversity index over productive rearrangements. The table comes from immuneACCESS by way of TCRdb, which keeps in-frame sequences with V and J called. Part of the clones is missing from these tables; in studies checked, under half for an unresolved V gene and the rest for unknown reasons. That table is the source of V, J and clone size, and D and trimming were worked out from the DNA. The sample table records 90,000 or so clones; around 84% of these occur just once. The top ten clones comprise 20% to 25% of the sample.

Germline trimming: 7 bases from V, 7 bases from J; junction bases outside gene matches: 12. Taken from the germline V gene, the CDR1 and CDR2 loops are MDHEN and SYDVKM. The CDR3 starts with the cysteine, ends with the phenylalanine, and has 16 residues. Only the CDR3 portion is preserved as DNA: 48 bases, with reading frame beginning at the first base. This sample was taken from a study of blood T cell repertoires in COVID-19 (dated by TCRdb to 2020 to 2021). About the investigation overall: Samples covering the acute and convalescent phases of COVID-19 were provided by collaborators in the United States, Italy and Spain. The material from the prospective study consisted of cDNA or gDNA derived from T cells, B-cell-depleted T cells, or PBMCs. Subjects who had been exposed to COVID-19, were actively infected with it, or had recovered from it provided the deeply sampled blood TCRbeta repertoires that made up the dataset. A freely available public database, intended as a resource for researchers studying the immune response to SARS-CoV-2, is where the repertoires were released. Samples were obtained from the ongoing ImmuneRACE study (first 160 participants) and from 950 to 1,500 subjects provided by 6 global collaborators. The sample metadata nearly always contained a de-identified subject ID, COVID-19 status, age in years and sex. Where available, HLA class I and class II types were obtained from metadata supplied by the sample provider rather than from assay-based typing.

What the work shows at the level of the full study, not this receptor alone: How much clinical and demographic metadata was included differed by source and by participant, and the metadata was provided uncurated.

Recombination linked TRBV28 to TRBJ1-4; 10 central nucleotides agree with TRBD1. Sequencing was performed on peripheral blood. The clonotype originates from a man between 60 and 70 years old with acute or convalescent COVID-19. In nucleotide form, the sequence is TGTGCCAGCAAACTTAACCCGGGACAGGGGAGTGAAAAACTGTTTTTT. This encodes CASKLNPGQGSEKLFF.